Listed here are 4 T cell receptor beta chains from one sample, sequenced in a study of blood T cell repertoires in COVID-19. Measured with immunoSEQ multiplex PCR; TCRdb has only the in-frame clones, and not every one. The sample consists of about 150,000 clones, about 88% of them appearing once. Sequenced: peripheral blood. The receptors were gathered from a woman aged 65 to 85 with acute or convalescent COVID-19.

J is TRBJ1-5 and V is TRBV7-8; 7 nucleotides line up with TRBD1. The CDR3 contains 16 residues. The V segment lost 2 bases and the J segment 0 bases; nucleotides outside the gene matches: 4. Per the germline V gene, CDR1 is SGHVS and CDR2 is FQNEAQ. CDR3 protein: CASSLSRGYSNQPQHF. The CDR3 DNA reads TGTGCCAGCAGCTTAAGCAGGGGGTATAGCAATCAGCCCCAGCATTTT.

J is TRBJ1-2 and V is TRBV5-4, with 7 bases lining up with TRBD1. Germline V gene sequence: CDR1 SGHNT, CDR2 YYREEE (reference sequence). V was pared by 2 bases and J by 7 bases, with 8 bases of the junction left unmatched. The CDR3 has 14 residues. DNA for the CDR3: TGTGCCAGCAGCTTCTTCGACAGGGATTCTGGCTACACCTTC. Encoded protein: CASSFFDRDSGYTF.

The gene calls are TRBV6-2 or TRBV6-3 and TRBJ2-1; the match to TRBD2 covers 14 bases. Germline V CDR1 and CDR2: MNHEY, SVGEGT. The CDR3 contains 14 residues. J was trimmed by 12 bases and V by 5 bases; bases with no gene match: 6. The CDR3 DNA is TGTGCCAGCAGTGTCGGACTAGCGGGGGGAAGGCAGTTCTTC. Translating gives CASSVGLAGGRQFF.

This chain uses TRBV10-3 with TRBJ2-5; the match to TRBD1 covers 9 bases. CDR1 and CDR2 (germline): ENHRY, SYGVKD. This CDR3 comprises 17 residues. J gave up 3 bases and V 4 bases, and 12 bases lay outside the gene matches. CDR3 nucleotide sequence: TGTGCCATCAGTGTAGGGACAGGGCAGAGAGCCAAAGAGACCCAGTACTTC. This encodes CAISVGTGQRAKETQYF.